The rows below give T cell receptor beta chains drawn from one sample of a study of type 1 and type 2 diabetes patients. In TCRdb, the multiplex PCR reads were re-called with MiXCR into one record per CDR3 protein. This repertoire shows 250,000 or so distinct CDR3 sequences, around 47% found once; its top ten account for roughly 13%. The sequencing sample was made of peripheral blood mononuclear cells (PBMCs). These receptor sequences come from a man between 18 and 35 years old with type 2 diabetes. CDR3s include the opening cysteine and the closing phenylalanine or tryptophan. D genes are given only for firm matches. The size of a clone is reported for some rows only, either as once, few or many, or as a class for expanded clones.

J | V | D | size | CDR3 | DNA
TRBJ1-1 | TRBV24-1 | NA | NA | CATRDGGTEAFF | TGTGCCACCAGAGATGGGGGCACTGAAGCTTTCTTT
TRBJ1-1 | TRBV4-2 | NA | few | CASSQEWSSTEAFF | TGTGCCAGCAGCCAAGAGTGGTCGAGCACTGAAGCTTTCTTT
TRBJ2-2 | TRBV9 | NA | NA | CASSATTVSGELFF | TGTGCCAGCAGCGCGACTACAGTGTCCGGGGAGCTGTTTTTT
TRBJ2-3 | TRBV2 | NA | few | CASSEFINTRASDTQYF | TGTGCCAGCAGTGAATTTATTAACACGCGGGCTTCGGATACGCAGTATTTT
TRBJ2-7 | TRBV12-3/TRBV12-4 | NA | NA | CASSSTVRGTYEQYF | TGTGCCAGCAGCAGTACTGTAAGGGGGACCTACGAGCAGTACTTC
TRBJ2-3 | TRBV9 | NA | NA | CASSVVPQEIMDTQYF | TGTGCCAGCAGCGTAGTCCCCCAGGAGATAATGGATACGCAGTATTTT
TRBJ2-7 | TRBV12-5 | NA | few | CASGSSPNPTYEQYF | TGTGCTAGTGGTTCGAGTCCCAATCCAACGTACGAGCAGTACTTC
TRBJ1-1 | TRBV27 | NA | NA | CASSLWGGEAFF | TGTGCCAGCAGTTTATGGGGGGGGGAGGCTTTCTTT
TRBJ2-3 | TRBV9 | NA | NA | CASSVQLSTDTQYF | TGTGCCAGCAGCGTCCAGCTAAGCACAGATACGCAGTATTTT
TRBJ1-4 | TRBV20-1 | NA | NA | CSARWATNEKLFF | TGCAGTGCTAGATGGGCAACTAATGAAAAACTGTTTTTT
TRBJ2-6 | TRBV4-3 | NA | few | CASSQDESGGANVLTF | TGCGCCAGCAGCCAAGATGAATCGGGTGGGGCCAACGTCCTGACTTTC
TRBJ1-1 | TRBV25-1 | NA | NA | CARPGTPWDTEAFF | TGTGCCAGACCAGGGACTCCGTGGGACACTGAAGCTTTCTTT
TRBJ2-7 | TRBV11-2 | NA | few | CASSSIDDPYRQYF | TGTGCCAGCAGTTCGATCGACGACCCCTATCGGCAGTACTTC